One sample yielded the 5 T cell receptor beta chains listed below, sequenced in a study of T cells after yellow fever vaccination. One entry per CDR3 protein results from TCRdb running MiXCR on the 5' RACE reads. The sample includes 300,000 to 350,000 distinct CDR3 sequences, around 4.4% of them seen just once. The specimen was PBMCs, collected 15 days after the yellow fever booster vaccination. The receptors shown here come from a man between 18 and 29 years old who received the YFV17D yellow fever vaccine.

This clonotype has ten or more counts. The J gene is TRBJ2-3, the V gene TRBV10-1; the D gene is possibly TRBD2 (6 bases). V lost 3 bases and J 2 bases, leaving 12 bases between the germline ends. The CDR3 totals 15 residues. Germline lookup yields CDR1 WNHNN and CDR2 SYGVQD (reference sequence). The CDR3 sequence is CASSDLTGDTDTQYF. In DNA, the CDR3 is TGCGCCAGCAGTGACCTAACGGGGGACACAGATACGCAGTATTTT.

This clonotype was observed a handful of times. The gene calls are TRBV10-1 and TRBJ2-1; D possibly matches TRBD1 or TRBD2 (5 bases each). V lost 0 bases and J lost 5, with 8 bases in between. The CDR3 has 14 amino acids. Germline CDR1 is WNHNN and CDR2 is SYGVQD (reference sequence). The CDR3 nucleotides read TGCGCCAGCAGTGAGTCGGGACCGAACAATGAGCAGTTCTTC. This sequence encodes CASSESGPNNEQFF.

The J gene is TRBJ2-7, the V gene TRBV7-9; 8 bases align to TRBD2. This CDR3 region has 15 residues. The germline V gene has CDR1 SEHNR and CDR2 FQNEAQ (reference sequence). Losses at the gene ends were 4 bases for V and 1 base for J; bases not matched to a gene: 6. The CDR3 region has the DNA TGTGCCAGCAGCTGGAGCGGGGGCCCTTCCTACGAGCAGTACTTC. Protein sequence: CASSWSGGPSYEQYF.

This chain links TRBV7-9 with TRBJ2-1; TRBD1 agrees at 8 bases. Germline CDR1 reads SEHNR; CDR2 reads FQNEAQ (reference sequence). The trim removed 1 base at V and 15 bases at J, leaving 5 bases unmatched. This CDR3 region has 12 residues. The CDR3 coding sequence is TGTGCCAGCAGCTTAGTGGACAGGGCCCCGTTCTTC. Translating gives CASSLVDRAPFF. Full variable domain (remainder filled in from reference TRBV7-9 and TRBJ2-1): DTGVSQNPRHKITKRGQNVTFRCDPISEHNRLYWYRQTLGQGPEFLTYFQNEAQLEKSRLLSDRFSAERPKGSFSTLEIQRTEQGDSAMYLCASSLVDRAPFFGPGTRLTVL.

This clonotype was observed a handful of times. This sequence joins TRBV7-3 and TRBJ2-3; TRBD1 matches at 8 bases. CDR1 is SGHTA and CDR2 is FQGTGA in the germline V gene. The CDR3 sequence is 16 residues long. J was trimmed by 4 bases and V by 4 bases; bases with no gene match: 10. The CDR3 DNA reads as TGTGCCAGCAGCTCACAGGGGGAAGTAAGGGCAGATACGCAGTATTTT. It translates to CASSSQGEVRADTQYF.